The rows below give T cell receptor beta chains drawn from one sample of a study of Ad26.COV2.S vaccination and SARS-CoV-2 variants. Sequencing was performed with immunoSEQ multiplex PCR; in TCRdb, only in-frame clones are kept and a portion is missing. The sample consists of some 300,000 clones, roughly 84% of them appearing once. Sequencing used peripheral blood, obtained in a trial of Ad26.COV2.S vaccine versus placebo. These receptors were taken from a person aged 18-65 years who received the Ad26.COV2.S COVID-19 vaccine or a placebo. Each CDR3 is given with its conserved first and last residue. Fields, in order: CDR3 protein, CDR3 DNA, D gene, V gene, clone size, J gene. D genes are given only for firm matches. Not every row has a clone size; where given, it reads once, few, many or a size class.

CDR3aa: CASSLAGNSPLHF
CDR3nt: TGTGCCAGCAGCTTGGCTGGTAATTCACCCCTCCACTTT
d_gene: NA
v_gene: TRBV5-6
abundance: NA
j_gene: TRBJ1-6

CDR3aa: CASSTQETQYF
CDR3nt: TGTGCCAGCAGCACCCAAGAGACCCAGTACTTC
d_gene: NA
v_gene: TRBV14
abundance: NA
j_gene: TRBJ2-5

CDR3aa: CASSLDAGWNTEAFF
CDR3nt: TGCGCCAGCAGCTTGGATGCAGGGTGGAACACTGAAGCTTTCTTT
d_gene: NA
v_gene: TRBV5-1
abundance: NA
j_gene: TRBJ1-1

CDR3aa: CASSDRVVSYGYTF
CDR3nt: TGTGCCAGCAGTGACAGGGTGGTCAGCTATGGCTACACCTTC
d_gene: NA
v_gene: TRBV6-1
abundance: NA
j_gene: TRBJ1-2

CDR3aa: CASSGKGAYEQYF
CDR3nt: TGTGCCAGCAGCGGGAAGGGGGCGTACGAGCAGTACTTC
d_gene: TRBD1
v_gene: TRBV9
abundance: NA
j_gene: TRBJ2-7

CDR3aa: CASSLNTGELFF
CDR3nt: TGTGCCAGCAGCCTAAACACCGGGGAGCTGTTTTTT
d_gene: NA
v_gene: TRBV7-2
abundance: once
j_gene: TRBJ2-2

CDR3aa: CASSQIKGLAGEAQETQYF
CDR3nt: TGTGCCAGCAGCCAAATAAAGGGACTAGCGGGGGAAGCCCAAGAGACCCAGTACTTC
d_gene: TRBD2
v_gene: TRBV4-2
abundance: once
j_gene: TRBJ2-5

CDR3aa: CAWSLRVAGELFF
CDR3nt: TGTGCCTGGAGTTTGCGTGTCGCCGGGGAGCTGTTTTTT
d_gene: NA
v_gene: TRBV30
abundance: few
j_gene: TRBJ2-2

CDR3aa: CASSQDETAKETQYF
CDR3nt: TGTGCCAGCAGCCAAGATGAGACCGCTAAAGAGACCCAGTACTTC
d_gene: NA
v_gene: TRBV14
abundance: NA
j_gene: TRBJ2-5

CDR3aa: CASSVRRVPGNTIYF
CDR3nt: TGTGCCAGCAGCGTCAGGAGAGTACCTGGAAACACCATATATTTT
d_gene: NA
v_gene: TRBV7-2
abundance: NA
j_gene: TRBJ1-3

CDR3aa: CAWSVGRNGYTF
CDR3nt: TGTGCCTGGAGTGTAGGACGAAATGGCTACACCTTC
d_gene: NA
v_gene: TRBV30
abundance: NA
j_gene: TRBJ1-2